These 22 T cell receptor beta chains were sequenced from one sample in a study of T-cell reconstitution after alpha-beta-depleted transplantation in children (dated by TCRdb to about 2016). Library prep was done by PCR. The sequencing machine was an Illumina HiSeq 2500. To normalize quantification of the TCRbeta repertoire, the TCR libraries were built with molecular barcoding that relied on unique molecular identifiers. TCRdb reworked the public reads: Q25 trimming with fastp, MiXCR clone assembly, productive beta chains retained. For every CDR3 protein sequence, its rows merge into one entry that carries the most common genes and DNA. Across this sample there are more than 100,000 distinct CDR3 sequences, with under 25% seen only once. The ten largest clones add up to about 10% of the sample. Explained via the paper, the treatment or condition label denotes: allogeneic hematopoietic cell transplantation with graft depleted of TCRalphabeta T cells and CD19 B cells.

The sequenced sample was PBMCs, mostly from graft donor cells, obtained 180 days after TCRalphabeta/CD19-depleted stem cell transplant. These TCRs come from a male patient under 10 years old who had a stem cell transplant for chronic granulomatous disease, so the T cells may come from the graft donor.

This clonotype occurred many times. This chain uses TRBV5-1 with TRBJ2-1; 7 nucleotides match TRBD1. Germline V gene lookup returns CDR1 SGHRS and CDR2 YFSETQ. V gave up 4 bases and J gave up 11 bases; unmatched junction bases: 3. The CDR3 is made up of 11 amino acids. CDR3 sequence: CASSPDRQQFF. DNA for the CDR3: TGCGCCAGCAGCCCGGACAGGCAGCAGTTCTTC.

Many counts were recorded for this clonotype. The CDR3 region has the DNA TGTGCCAGCAGTTCCGGGGACCTCTACGAGCAGTACTTC. This sequence encodes CASSSGDLYEQYF. The chain joins TRBV12-3 or TRBV12-4 to TRBJ2-7, with D perhaps TRBD1 or TRBD2 (5 bases each). V was shortened by 4 bases and J by 3 bases, with 10 bases between the two germline ends. CDR3 size: 13 residues.

V gene TRBV25-1 combines with J gene TRBJ2-5; a possible D gene is TRBD2 (6 bases). The ends were cut back, 2 bases at V and 2 bases at J, with 12 bases in the middle. Per germline, CDR1 MGHDK and CDR2 SYGVNS. The CDR3 runs to 15 residues. The CDR3 loop reads CASSEKGGLQETQYF. CDR3 bases: TGTGCCAGCAGTGAAAAGGGAGGTCTTCAAGAGACCCAGTACTTC.

This clonotype was picked up many times. The J gene is TRBJ2-7, the V gene TRBV28; D is possibly TRBD1 (6 bases). Germline loops: CDR1 MDHEN, CDR2 SYDVKM. This CDR3 has 13 amino acids. V was clipped by 5 bases and J by 3 bases, with 11 bases between them. CDR3 protein: CASSETRGYEQYF. Here the CDR3 DNA reads TGTGCCAGCAGTGAGACCAGGGGCTACGAGCAGTACTTC.

This clonotype was recorded at least ten times. The chain couples TRBV6-1 to TRBJ2-7, with 11 positions matching TRBD2. The CDR3 sequence is 15 residues long. With 5 bases clipped from V and 5 bases from J, the junction kept 8 bases outside the gene matches. From germline, CDR1 is MNHNS and CDR2 SASEGT. CDR3 bases: TGTGCCAGCAGTCGCCTCCTAGCGGGAGGTCACGAGCAGTACTTC. This encodes CASSRLLAGGHEQYF.

This clonotype was recorded at least ten times. The CDR3 is CSAIIDHEQFF. The CDR3, as DNA: TGCAGTGCTATCATTGATCATGAGCAGTTCTTC. The chain couples TRBV20-1 to TRBJ2-1; no clear D. CDR3 size: 11 residues. Deletions cut 4 bases from V and 8 bases from J, with 9 bases between. The germline V gene encodes CDR1 DFQATT and CDR2 SNEGSKA (reference sequence).

CDR3 amino acids: CASSLAELAGGHTGELFF. The CDR3 nucleotides are TGTGCCAGCAGCTTGGCGGAACTAGCGGGAGGACACACCGGGGAGCTGTTTTTT. This chain links TRBV5-5 with TRBJ2-2, with 12 bases identical to TRBD2. The CDR3 covers 18 residues. Per germline, CDR1 SGHKS and CDR2 YYEKEE (reference sequence). The ends lost 0 bases at V and 3 bases at J; junction bases unmatched: 6.

This rearrangement joins TRBV14 to TRBJ2-7, with D possibly being TRBD2 (5 bases). This CDR3 spans 15 amino acids. Trimming pared 3 bases from V and 4 bases from J, leaving 16 bases between. Germline-derived CDR1 and CDR2 are SGHDN and FVKESK. CDR3: CASSHPWTGNYEQYF. The CDR3 bases are TGTGCCAGCAGCCACCCCTGGACGGGAAATTACGAGCAGTACTTC.

The table lists this clonotype with many counts. The J gene is TRBJ2-1, the V gene TRBV9; no reliable D call. Germline V CDR1 and CDR2: SGDLS, YYNGEE. This CDR3 is built from 13 residues. With 1 base removed from V and 9 bases from J, the gap between germline ends came to 11 bases. The CDR3 nucleotides are TGTGCCAGCAGCGTAAGACTCCTGAGTGAGCAGTTCTTC. This codes for CASSVRLLSEQFF.

This chain connects TRBV7-9 to TRBJ1-2, with TRBD1 identical over 7 bases. The germline V gene has CDR1 SEHNR and CDR2 FQNEAQ (reference sequence). The CDR3 sequence is 15 residues long. V lost 4 bases and J lost 7; bases outside the gene matches: 12. This CDR3 reads CASSSPKGQSSGYTF. The DNA for the CDR3 is TGTGCCAGCAGCTCCCCTAAGGGACAGTCGAGTGGCTACACCTTC.

This clonotype was detected a few times. Here the CDR3 reads CASSSTVSYSNQPQHF. For the CDR3, the DNA is TGTGCCAGCAGTTCGACAGTCAGCTATAGCAATCAGCCCCAGCATTTT. The J gene is TRBJ1-5, the V gene TRBV12-3 or TRBV12-4; D possibly corresponds to TRBD1 (5 bases). There are 16 residues in the CDR3. V was shortened by 4 bases and J by 0 bases, with 13 bases between the two germline ends.

The sample holds many counts of this clonotype. The chain joins TRBV25-1 to TRBJ1-6; D might be TRBD1 (5 bases). The germline V gene has CDR1 MGHDK and CDR2 SYGVNS. CDR3 length equals 12 residues. V lost 7 bases and J lost 10, with 11 bases in between. For the CDR3, the DNA is TGTGCCAGCACAGGGTTGAAGTCACCCCTCCACTTT. Encoded protein: CASTGLKSPLHF.

This clonotype was seen only once. The J gene is TRBJ1-5, the V gene TRBV28; no clear D gene. The germline gives CDR1 MDHEN, CDR2 SYDVKM. The CDR3 has 16 residues. Trimming pared 3 bases from V and 2 bases from J, leaving 14 bases between. The CDR3: CASSFRWAGGNQPQHF. CDR3 DNA: TGTGCCAGCAGTTTTCGGTGGGCAGGCGGCAATCAGCCCCAGCATTTT. The full variable domain, its missing parts supplied by reference TRBV28 and TRBJ1-5, is DVKVTQSSRYLVKRTGEKVFLECVQDMDHENMFWYRQDPGLGLRLIYFSYDVKMKEKGDIPEGYSVSREKKERFSLILESASTNQTSMYLCASSFRWAGGNQPQHFGDGTRLSIL.

The J gene is TRBJ1-1, the V gene TRBV13; TRBD1 might be the D (5 bases). Germline V gene lookup returns CDR1 PRHDT and CDR2 FYEKMQ (reference sequence). V was pared by 4 bases and J by 4 bases, with 13 bases between. The CDR3 consists of 14 residues. For the CDR3, the DNA is TGTGCCAGCAGCTATAACGGGGACCTCACTGAAGCTTTCTTT. Its translation: CASSYNGDLTEAFF.

In this sample, this clonotype turned up many times. The V gene is TRBV7-2, the J gene TRBJ2-1; TRBD1 matches 9 bases. J lost 3 bases, V lost 5 bases, and 5 bases had no gene match. This CDR3 is 15 amino acids long. CDR1 SGHTA and CDR2 FQGNSA come from the germline V gene. CDR3 nucleotide sequence: TGTGCCAGCAGCAACCGGGACAGGGTCTACAATGAGCAGTTCTTC. It translates to CASSNRDRVYNEQFF.

This clonotype was found a few times. The rearrangement uses TRBV12-3 or TRBV12-4 and TRBJ1-2; TRBD1 aligns across 9 bases. The CDR3 runs to 15 residues. J was trimmed by 7 bases and V by 5 bases; bases with no gene match: 11. The chain's CDR3 is CASSTPLGQGRGYTF. DNA of the CDR3: TGTGCCAGCAGTACTCCCTTGGGACAGGGACGTGGCTACACCTTC.

There are many counts of this clonotype. This chain uses TRBV28 with TRBJ2-3, with D unresolved. Trimming took 5 bases from V and 0 from J, leaving 12 bases between them. Looked up from germline, CDR1 is MDHEN and CDR2 is SYDVKM. CDR3 length: 15 residues. The CDR3 loop is CASSNFITSTDTQYF. The CDR3 nucleotides are TGTGCCAGCAGTAACTTCATTACTAGCACAGATACGCAGTATTTT. Using reference TRBV28 and TRBJ2-3 for the parts outside the CDR3, the full variable domain is DVKVTQSSRYLVKRTGEKVFLECVQDMDHENMFWYRQDPGLGLRLIYFSYDVKMKEKGDIPEGYSVSREKKERFSLILESASTNQTSMYLCASSNFITSTDTQYFGPGTRLTVL.

In regard to this clonotype: Relative to the germline gene, one junction end is altered; a read error may explain this. The chain couples TRBV11-2 to TRBJ2-1, with a weak D call TRBD1 (6 bases). Germline CDR1 is SGHAT and CDR2 is FQNNGV. This CDR3 comprises 17 residues. The CDR3 bases are TGTGCCAGCAGCTTACGATGGGACAATCGGTACTACACTGAGCAGTTCTTC. It yields the protein CASSLRWDNRYYTEQFF.

This clonotype was seen a handful of times. The V gene is TRBV15, the J gene TRBJ2-7; 10 bases are a match to TRBD1. J lost 2 bases, V lost 4 bases, and 5 bases had no gene match. This CDR3 is built from 15 residues. Per germline, CDR1 LNHNV and CDR2 YYDKDF (reference sequence). The CDR3 DNA is TGTGCCACCAGCATTCCGGGACAGGGGACCTACGAGCAGTACTTC. It yields the protein CATSIPGQGTYEQYF. Based on the CDR3 plus reference TRBV15 and TRBJ2-7, the full variable domain is DAMVIQNPRYQVTQFGKPVTLSCSQTLNHNVMYWYQQKSSQAPKLLFHYYDKDFNNEADTPDNFQSRRPNTSFCFLDIRSPGLGDTAMYLCATSIPGQGTYEQYFGPGTRLTVT.

Many counts were recorded for this clonotype. The chain carries TRBV7-8 and TRBJ2-7; D may match TRBD1 or TRBD2 (5 bases each). The CDR3 covers 15 residues. Trimming took 1 base from V and 4 from J, leaving 14 bases between them. In germline, CDR1 is SGHVS, CDR2 FQNEAQ. CDR3 bases: TGTGCCAGCAGCTTAGGGGGACGGGTGGCATACGAGCAGTACTTC. Protein: CASSLGGRVAYEQYF. The full variable domain, with the rest looked up from reference TRBV7-8 and TRBJ2-7, is GAGVSQSPRYKVAKRGQDVALRCDPISGHVSLFWYQQALGQGPEFLTYFQNEAQLDKSGLPSDRFFAERPEGSVSTLKIQRTQQEDSAVYLCASSLGGRVAYEQYFGPGTRLTVT.

The count of this clonotype is one. The genes are TRBV5-1 and TRBJ2-1; no definite D call. Trimming shortened V by 1 base and J by 8 bases, and 7 bases separated the two germline ends. The germline CDR1 and CDR2 sequences are SGHRS and YFSETQ. The CDR3 consists of 12 residues. CDR3 nucleotides: TGCGCCAGCAGCTTGCCCCCCTATGAGCAGTTCTTC. Its translation: CASSLPPYEQFF.

The rearrangement joins TRBV18 to TRBJ1-6; possibly TRBD1 for D (5 bases). Germline lookup yields CDR1 KGHSH and CDR2 LQKENI. The CDR3 covers 16 residues. Deletions cut 3 bases from V and 4 bases from J, with 13 bases between. CDR3 sequence reads: CASSPFGTYYNSPLHF. Here the CDR3 DNA reads TGTGCCAGCTCACCTTTCGGGACGTATTATAATTCACCCCTCCACTTT.